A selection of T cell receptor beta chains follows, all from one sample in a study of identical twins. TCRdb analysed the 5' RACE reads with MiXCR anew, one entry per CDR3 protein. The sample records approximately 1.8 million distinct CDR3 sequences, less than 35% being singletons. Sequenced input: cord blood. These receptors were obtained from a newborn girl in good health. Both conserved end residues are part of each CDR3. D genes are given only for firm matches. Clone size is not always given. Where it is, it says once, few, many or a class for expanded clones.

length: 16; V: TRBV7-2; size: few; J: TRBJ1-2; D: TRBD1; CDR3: CASSLGQGATNYGYTF; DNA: TGTGCCAGCAGCTTAGGGCAGGGGGCCACTAACTATGGCTACACCTTC
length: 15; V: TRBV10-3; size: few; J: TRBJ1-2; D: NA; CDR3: CAISRVQDGNYGYTF; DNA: TGTGCCATCAGTAGGGTACAGGACGGTAACTATGGCTACACCTTC
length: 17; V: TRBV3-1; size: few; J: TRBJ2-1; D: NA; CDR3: CASSQDPHPPRDNEQFF; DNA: TGTGCCAGCAGCCAAGACCCTCACCCTCCGAGAGACAATGAGCAGTTCTTC
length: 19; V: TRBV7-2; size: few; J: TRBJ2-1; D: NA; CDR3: CASSPLAKPLLSSYNEQFF; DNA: TGTGCCAGCAGCCCCCTGGCAAAGCCCCTCCTAAGCTCCTACAATGAGCAGTTCTTC
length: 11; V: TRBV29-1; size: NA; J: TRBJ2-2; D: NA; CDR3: CSVQDTGELFF; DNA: TGCAGCGTTCAGGACACCGGGGAGCTGTTTTTT
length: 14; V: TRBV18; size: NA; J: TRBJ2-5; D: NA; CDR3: CASSPRSGVDEQYF; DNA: TGTGCCAGCTCACCACGATCTGGGGTAGATGAGCAGTACTTC
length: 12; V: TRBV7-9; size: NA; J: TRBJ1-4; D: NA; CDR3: CASSLGGVKLFF; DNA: TGTGCCAGCAGCTTAGGAGGTGTGAAACTGTTTTTT
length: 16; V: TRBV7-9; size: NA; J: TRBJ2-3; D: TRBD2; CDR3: CASSLYGGISTDTQYF; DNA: TGTGCCAGCAGCTTATACGGGGGGATCAGCACAGATACGCAGTATTTT
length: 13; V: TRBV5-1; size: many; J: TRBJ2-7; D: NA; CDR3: CASSIGLSYEQYF; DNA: TGCGCCAGCAGCATCGGACTTTCCTACGAGCAGTACTTC
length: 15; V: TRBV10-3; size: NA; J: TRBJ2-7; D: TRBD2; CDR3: CAISELAGGGYEQYF; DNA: TGTGCCATCAGTGAGCTAGCGGGAGGAGGCTACGAGCAGTACTTC
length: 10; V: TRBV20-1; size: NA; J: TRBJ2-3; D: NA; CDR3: CSARPGRPYF; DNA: TGCAGTGCTAGACCGGGACGTCCGTATTTT
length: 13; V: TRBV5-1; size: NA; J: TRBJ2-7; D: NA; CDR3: CASSLVSDNEQYF; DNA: TGCGCCAGCAGCTTGGTTAGCGACAATGAGCAGTACTTC
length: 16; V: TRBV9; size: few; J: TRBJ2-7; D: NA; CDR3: CASSVDKLARRNEQYF; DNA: TGTGCCAGCAGCGTAGATAAGCTAGCCCGGCGAAACGAGCAGTACTTC
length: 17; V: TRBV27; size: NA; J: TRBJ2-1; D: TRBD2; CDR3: CASSLLAQLAGFNEQFF; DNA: TGTGCCAGCAGTCTTCTCGCACAACTAGCGGGGTTTAATGAGCAGTTCTTC
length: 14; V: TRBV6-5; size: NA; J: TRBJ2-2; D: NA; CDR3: CASRPPKRAGELFF; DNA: TGTGCCAGCAGACCCCCGAAGCGCGCCGGGGAGCTGTTTTTT
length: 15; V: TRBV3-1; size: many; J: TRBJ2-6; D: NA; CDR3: CASSRVGTLANVLTF; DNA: TGTGCCAGCAGTCGCGTTGGGACTCTCGCCAACGTCCTGACTTTC
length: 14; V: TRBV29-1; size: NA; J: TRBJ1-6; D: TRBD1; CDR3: CSVTQGAENSPLHF; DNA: TGCAGCGTAACACAGGGGGCTGAAAATTCACCCCTCCACTTT
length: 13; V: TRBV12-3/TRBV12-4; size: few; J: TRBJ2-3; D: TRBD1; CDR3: CASNKGAGDTQYF; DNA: TGTGCCAGCAATAAGGGGGCTGGAGATACGCAGTATTTT
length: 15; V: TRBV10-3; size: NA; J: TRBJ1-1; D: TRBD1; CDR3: CAISEPGQGLTEAFF; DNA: TGTGCCATCAGTGAGCCCGGACAGGGCCTCACTGAAGCTTTCTTT